A single sample is the source of the 19 T cell receptor beta chains below, sequenced in a study of identical twins. TCRdb fed the 5' RACE reads into MiXCR, producing one record per CDR3 protein. The sample holds nearly 900,000 distinct CDR3 sequences, approximately 13% seen once. The data were also submitted as part of a second study, on yellow fever vaccine responses in identical twins.

Sequencing used PBMCs. These receptor sequences come from a woman aged 18-29 years in good health.

This clonotype was seen only a few times. The chain joins TRBV19 to TRBJ2-2, with 10 positions matching TRBD1. Trimming took 10 bases from V and 0 from J; bases not matched to a gene: 8. CDR1 is LNHDA, CDR2 SQIVND, per germline (reference sequence). The CDR3 length is 16 residues. The CDR3 DNA reads TGTGCCACCAAGGACAGGGGGATCCCGAACACCGGGGAGCTGTTTTTT. Encoded protein: CATKDRGIPNTGELFF.

The chain couples TRBV27 to TRBJ1-1; D gene ambiguous. The CDR3 is 13 residues long. Germline CDR1 reads MNHEY; CDR2 reads SMNVEV (reference sequence). V dropped 6 bases and J dropped 0 bases, with 8 bases sitting between them. CDR3 in amino acids: CASRVKLNTEAFF. Here the CDR3 DNA reads TGTGCCAGCAGAGTAAAGTTGAACACTGAAGCTTTCTTT.

This clonotype was observed a handful of times. This chain joins TRBV4-2 and TRBJ2-2; D uncertain. Germline CDR1 is LGHNA and CDR2 is YNFKEQ. Trimming left V 0 bases short and J 4 bases short, with 9 bases between. There are 15 residues in the CDR3. The CDR3 loop reads CASSQDLLSTGELFF. The CDR3 DNA follows: TGTGCCAGCAGCCAAGATCTACTGAGCACCGGGGAGCTGTTTTTT.

The chain recombines TRBV7-9 with TRBJ2-7, with a weak D call TRBD1 (5 bases). Deletions cut 0 bases from V and 5 bases from J, with 11 bases between. The CDR3 extends over 14 amino acids. CDR1 is SEHNR, CDR2 FQNEAQ, per germline (reference sequence). The CDR3 DNA reads as TGTGCCAGCAGCTTAGCCCAGGGTCGGAACGAGCAGTACTTC. Amino acids: CASSLAQGRNEQYF.

This clonotype was seen a few times. The J gene is TRBJ2-2, the V gene TRBV6-1; 10 bases line up with TRBD1. Germline V CDR1 and CDR2: MNHNS, SASEGT. Trimming at V came to 6 bases and at J to 5 bases, leaving 12 bases not matched to a gene. The CDR3 is 17 amino acids. In DNA, the CDR3 is TGTGCCAGCAGACCTACGACAGGGGGCCTTAGAACCGGGGAGCTGTTTTTT. Protein sequence: CASRPTTGGLRTGELFF.

This clonotype was counted between two and nine times. The chain joins TRBV18 to TRBJ1-1, with D perhaps TRBD1 (6 bases). V lost 3 bases to trimming and J lost 4 bases, with 18 bases between them. The CDR3 covers 16 residues. Germline values: CDR1 KGHSH, CDR2 LQKENI. The CDR3: CASSPGTPGSGTEAFF. CDR3 nucleotides: TGTGCCAGCTCACCGGGGACACCTGGATCGGGCACTGAAGCTTTCTTT.

The rearrangement links TRBV11-1 to TRBJ2-7; 10 bases align to TRBD1. Germline lookup yields CDR1 SGHAT and CDR2 FQDESV (reference sequence). J gave up 0 bases and V 5 bases, and 7 bases lay outside the gene matches. CDR3 length: 16 amino acids. Here the CDR3 DNA reads TGTGCCAGCAGCCCCTGGACAGGGGGAAGCTCCTACGAGCAGTACTTC. It translates to CASSPWTGGSSYEQYF.

This chain connects TRBV7-9 to TRBJ1-1; D uncertain. Germline V gene lookup returns CDR1 SEHNR and CDR2 FQNEAQ (reference sequence). The CDR3 covers 15 residues. V was pared by 4 bases and J by 1 base, with 13 bases between. The CDR3 here is CASSSPNGRNTEAFF. The CDR3 DNA sequence: TGTGCCAGCAGCTCACCGAACGGGCGGAACACTGAAGCTTTCTTT.

The V and J genes are TRBV12-3 or TRBV12-4 and TRBJ2-2; 7 nucleotides match TRBD1. The CDR3 totals 14 residues. Trimming took 5 bases from V and 7 from J; bases not matched to a gene: 7. DNA of the CDR3: TGTGCCAGCAGTGACACAGGGGAGTACGGGGAGCTGTTTTTT. Its protein is CASSDTGEYGELFF.

There are a few counts of this clonotype. The chain uses TRBV27 and TRBJ2-3, with D hard to call. Trimming took off 5 bases at V and 3 bases at J, with 9 bases between the two ends. The CDR3 runs 13 residues. The germline V gene encodes CDR1 MNHEY and CDR2 SMNVEV (reference sequence). The CDR3 nucleotides read TGTGCCAGCAGTCATTATGGGACAGATACGCAGTATTTT. As protein: CASSHYGTDTQYF.

This clonotype was observed at least ten times. The chain couples TRBV2 to TRBJ1-6, with D perhaps matching TRBD1 (5 bases). V was pared by 1 base and J by 0 bases, with 7 bases between. CDR1 SNHLY and CDR2 FYNNEI come from the germline V gene. The CDR3 covers 16 residues. CDR3 DNA: TGTGCCAGCAGTGAAGGGGGGAGCTCCTATAATTCACCCCTCCACTTT. It codes for CASSEGGSSYNSPLHF.

The chain couples TRBV7-8 to TRBJ1-1; D is undetermined. Germline assignment: CDR1 SGHVS and CDR2 FQNEAQ. V was shortened by 0 bases and J by 11 bases, with 13 bases between the two germline ends. This CDR3 spans 13 amino acids. DNA for the CDR3: TGTGCCAGCAGCTTAGCGGCAGCCAAGGTCGCTTTCTTT. This codes for CASSLAAAKVAFF.

This clonotype has only a few counts. This chain links TRBV11-2 with TRBJ2-2, with D possibly TRBD2 on 6 matching bases. The germline V gene has CDR1 SGHAT and CDR2 FQNNGV. The CDR3 is made up of 16 amino acids. V was trimmed by 5 bases and J by 6 bases, leaving 19 bases between them. CDR3 protein: CASSQPPALASGELFF. The CDR3 DNA reads as TGTGCCAGCAGCCAACCACCAGCTCTAGCGTCCGGGGAGCTGTTTTTT.

This chain uses TRBV6-2 or TRBV6-3 with TRBJ2-5, with 8 bases that match TRBD2. CDR1 and CDR2 (germline): MNHEY, SVGEGT. The V and J ends lost 6 bases and 4 bases, in that order; junction bases with no gene match: 10. This CDR3 comprises 15 residues. CDR3 amino acids: CASSRAGTSRETQYF. In DNA, the CDR3 is TGTGCCAGCAGCCGGGCCGGGACTAGTCGAGAGACCCAGTACTTC.

In its sample, this clonotype was seen a few times. J is TRBJ1-1 and V is TRBV7-9; 9 nucleotides align to TRBD1. J lost 1 base, V lost 3 bases, and 3 bases had no gene match. This CDR3 is built from 15 residues. From germline, CDR1 is SEHNR and CDR2 FQNEAQ (reference sequence). In DNA, the CDR3 is TGTGCCAGCAGCTTCCGGGACAGGGAGAACACTGAAGCTTTCTTT. It codes for CASSFRDRENTEAFF.

This rearrangement joins TRBV6-1 to TRBJ2-7, with TRBD1 as a possible D gene (6 bases). Germline CDR1 and CDR2: MNHNS and SASEGT. Trimming cost V 6 bases and J 2 bases, with 14 bases left between them. This CDR3 is 14 amino acids long. CDR3 region: CASRRPTGTYEQYF. CDR3 coding DNA: TGTGCCAGCAGACGACCGACAGGAACCTACGAGCAGTACTTC.

This clonotype has ten or more counts. J is TRBJ2-5 and V is TRBV7-8; 11 positions match TRBD1. With V trimmed by 5 bases and J by 3 bases, 8 bases remained unmatched. The CDR3 is 16 amino acids. Germline lookup yields CDR1 SGHVS and CDR2 FQNEAQ. The CDR3 loop is CASSRTGGVRKETQYF. The CDR3 DNA sequence: TGTGCCAGCAGCCGGACAGGGGGCGTAAGGAAAGAGACCCAGTACTTC.

This clonotype has more than one count but fewer than ten. The chain uses TRBV7-8 and TRBJ2-2; D is ambiguous. Germline loops: CDR1 SGHVS, CDR2 FQNEAQ. This CDR3 region has 15 residues. V gave up 5 bases and J gave up 1 base, with 11 bases separating them. The DNA of the CDR3 is TGTGCCAGCAGCCCCTCAGAACAGAACACCGGGGAGCTGTTTTTT. Translating gives CASSPSEQNTGELFF.

V is TRBV11-2 and J is TRBJ2-7, with 11 bases aligning to TRBD1. CDR3 size: 14 residues. Germline trimming cut 5 bases from V and 5 bases from J; bases unmatched to any gene: 5. The germline CDR1 and CDR2 sequences are SGHAT and FQNNGV. Written as DNA, the CDR3 is TGTGCCAGCAGCCCACGGACAGGGGGCAACGAGCAGTACTTC. It encodes CASSPRTGGNEQYF.